A single T cell receptor beta chain is shown here with its context. The data are from a study of blood T cell repertoires in COVID-19. Study background: Samples came from the United States, Italy and Spain, spanning acute and convalescent COVID-19. PBMCs, B-cell-depleted T cells, or T cells were the source of the cDNA or gDNA that made up the material.

As handled by the study authors: Amplification of reference gene primers provided the estimated nucleated cell counts. Sequencing used immunoSEQ multiplex PCR; TCRdb keeps in-frame clones, though not all of them. V, J and clone size are those of that table, while D and trimming were read from the DNA. The table has 98,000 or so clones, about four fifths seen once; the top ten hold more than 3%. This clonotype was obtained from a woman aged 80 or older with active or convalescent COVID-19. Source material: peripheral blood.

Here the CDR3 DNA reads TGTGCCAGCAGCCAAGGTGAAGGGGGGGCCACTGAAGCTTTCTTT. It encodes CASSQGEGGATEAFF. The chain links TRBV3-1 (or the pseudogene TRBV3-2) to TRBJ1-1; D may be TRBD1 (6 bases). Germline V lookup: CDR1 LGHDT, CDR2 YNNKEL (reference sequence). The length of the CDR3 is 15 residues. V was trimmed by 1 base and J by 4 bases, leaving 13 bases between them.